This passage covers 8 T cell receptor beta chains from one sample sequenced in a study of graft-versus-host responses after intestinal transplantation. Here immunoSEQ multiplex PCR was the method, and the copy in TCRdb shows in-frame clones only, minus some. The sample gives 70,000 to 95,000 clones, about 90% of which show up once; around 0.11% is in the top ten. No antigen has been assigned to these receptors. The sample in question was unstimulated CD4+ T cells sorted from spleen or lymph node cells, obtained before intestinal transplant. The receptors derive from a human donor who received an intestinal transplant.

The chain links TRBV11-2 to TRBJ1-3; no firm D call. Trimming left V 0 bases short and J 0 bases short, with 9 bases between. This CDR3 spans 16 amino acids. Germline lookup yields CDR1 SGHAT and CDR2 FQNNGV. CDR3 region: CASSLERAGSGNTIYF. The CDR3, as DNA: TGTGCCAGCAGCTTAGAACGGGCGGGCTCTGGAAACACCATATATTTT. The complete variable domain, with remaining parts taken from reference TRBV11-2 and TRBJ1-3, reads EAGVAQSPRYKIIEKRQSVAFWCNPISGHATLYWYQQILGQGPKLLIQFQNNGVVDDSQLPKDRFSAERLKGVDSTLKIQPAKLEDSAVYLCASSLERAGSGNTIYFGEGSWLTVV.

The chain carries TRBV2 and TRBJ1-5, with D tentatively TRBD1 (6 bases). V lost 11 bases and J 7 bases, leaving 18 bases between the germline ends. The CDR3 is made up of 13 amino acids. Germline CDR1 and CDR2: SNHLY and FYNNEI. The CDR3 bases are TGTGCCGTGCATCAGGGGCAAGGCCAGCCCCAGCATTTT. The encoded protein is CAVHQGQGQPQHF.

V is TRBV9 and J is TRBJ2-1; maybe TRBD1 (5 bases). Germline V CDR1 and CDR2: SGDLS, YYNGEE. Trimming removed 0 bases at V and 0 bases at J, with 7 bases between. The CDR3 is 15 amino acids. The CDR3 sequence: CASSVGGHSYNEQFF. The DNA of the CDR3 is TGTGCCAGCAGCGTAGGGGGCCACTCCTACAATGAGCAGTTCTTC. The whole variable domain, filled in from reference TRBV9 and TRBJ2-1, reads DSGVTQTPKHLITATGQRVTLRCSPRSGDLSVYWYQQSLDQGLQFLIQYYNGEERAKGNILERFSAQQFPDLHSELNLSSLELGDSALYFCASSVGGHSYNEQFFGPGTRLTVL.

This chain connects TRBV5-4 to TRBJ1-2; weak D call: TRBD1 (5 bases). Trimming took off 6 bases at V and 5 bases at J, with 11 bases between the two ends. This CDR3 has 12 residues. CDR1 is SGHNT, CDR2 YYREEE, per germline (reference sequence). The CDR3 nucleotides are TGTGCCAGCAAGGAGGGGCCTTATGGCTACACCTTC. It is translated as CASKEGPYGYTF. Combining the CDR3 with reference TRBV5-4 and TRBJ1-2 gives the whole variable domain ETGVTQSPTHLIKTRGQQVTLRCSSQSGHNTVSWYQQALGQGPQFIFQYYREEENGRGNFPPRFSGLQFPNYSSELNVNALELDDSALYLCASKEGPYGYTFGSGTRLTVV.

The chain couples TRBV4-2 to TRBJ2-3; D is possibly TRBD1 (5 bases). Looked up from germline, CDR1 is LGHNA and CDR2 is YNFKEQ. V lost 0 bases and J 1 base, leaving 5 bases between the germline ends. This CDR3 spans 14 amino acids. The CDR3 region is CASSQDRGTDTQYF. The CDR3 bases are TGTGCCAGCAGCCAAGACAGGGGCACAGATACGCAGTATTTT.

The chain employs TRBV7-8 and TRBJ2-6; maybe TRBD2 (6 bases). The CDR3 totals 18 residues. The V gene lost 1 base and the J gene lost 0 bases, with 13 bases spanning the gap. Per germline, CDR1 SGHVS and CDR2 FQNEAQ. The CDR3 loop is CASSLVDHGSSGANVLTF. CDR3 nucleotides: TGTGCCAGCAGCTTAGTGGATCACGGGAGCTCTGGGGCCAACGTCCTGACTTTC.

The V gene is TRBV6-1, the J gene TRBJ2-1; maybe TRBD1 (6 bases). Trimming shortened V by 6 bases and J by 8 bases, and 14 bases separated the two germline ends. The CDR3 is 13 amino acids. Germline V gives CDR1 MNHNS, CDR2 SASEGT. CDR3 nucleotide sequence: TGTGCCAGCAGCCCGAGGGGGTTCGATGAGCAGTTCTTC. It is translated as CASSPRGFDEQFF.

The chain employs TRBV12-5 and TRBJ2-5, with D perhaps matching TRBD2 (6 bases). Trimming removed 6 bases from V and 5 bases from J, with 13 bases in between. Germline CDR1 LGHNT, CDR2 FRNRAP. The CDR3 sequence is 13 residues long. The CDR3 nucleotides read TGTGCTAGTGGCCCGGTCGGAGGGGAGACCCAGTACTTC. Its protein product is CASGPVGGETQYF.